This T cell receptor beta chain was captured by sequencing in a study of T cells in Graves' hyperthyroidism and ophthalmopathy. The CDR3 spans 10 residues. In germline, CDR1 is DFQATT, CDR2 SNEGSKA (reference sequence). Between the trimmed V and J ends, which lost 4 bases and 9 bases, there was a span of 7 bases. Used for diagnoses were clinical symptoms, serum thyroxine and TRAb, thyroid ultrasound and orbital computed tomography. TCR beta CDR3 region amplification was performed from RNA transcripts. First-round RT-PCR of the TCR CDR3 relied on the HTBI primer set. TCRdb analysed the multiplex PCR reads with MiXCR anew, one entry per CDR3 protein. The profile shows about 700,000 distinct CDR3 sequences, 45% of them singletons. This clonotype has just a few counts.

The chain couples TRBV20-1 to TRBJ1-5, with unresolved D. The receptor comes from an adult man with Graves' disease, either hyperthyroidism or ophthalmopathy (not recorded which). The sequenced material came from peripheral blood or thyroid tissue (not recorded which). This chain's CDR3 is CSATRPPQHF. CDR3 coding DNA: TGCAGTGCTACGAGGCCGCCCCAGCATTTT.